This TCR beta chain was recovered during a study of T cells after yellow fever vaccination. This CDR3 has 14 amino acids. CDR1 is LGHNA and CDR2 is YSLEER in the germline V gene. V lost 0 bases and J 5 bases, leaving 8 bases between the germline ends. Regarding the study as a whole: It was the secondary response that reached its peak faster, day 5 versus 15, but it was weaker. The booster saw the reappearance of most primary-vaccination clones (approximately 96% CD4, about 88% CD8).

For this clonotype: Its matching antigen is unknown.

Researchers made TCR cDNA using 5'RACE template switching, and this step added a universal primer site and UMIs. TCRdb reprocessed the 5' RACE reads with MiXCR, giving one entry per CDR3 protein. The sample holds about 170,000 distinct CDR3 sequences, approximately 11% seen once. This material consisted of CD8+ T cells sorted from PBMCs, taken 15 days after the yellow fever booster vaccination. This TCR was recovered from a man younger than 30 who received the YFV17D yellow fever vaccine. This chain joins TRBV4-3 and TRBJ2-1; D unclear. CDR3 loop: CASSQDLGDNEQFF. CDR3 coding DNA: TGCGCCAGCAGCCAAGATCTCGGTGACAATGAGCAGTTCTTC.